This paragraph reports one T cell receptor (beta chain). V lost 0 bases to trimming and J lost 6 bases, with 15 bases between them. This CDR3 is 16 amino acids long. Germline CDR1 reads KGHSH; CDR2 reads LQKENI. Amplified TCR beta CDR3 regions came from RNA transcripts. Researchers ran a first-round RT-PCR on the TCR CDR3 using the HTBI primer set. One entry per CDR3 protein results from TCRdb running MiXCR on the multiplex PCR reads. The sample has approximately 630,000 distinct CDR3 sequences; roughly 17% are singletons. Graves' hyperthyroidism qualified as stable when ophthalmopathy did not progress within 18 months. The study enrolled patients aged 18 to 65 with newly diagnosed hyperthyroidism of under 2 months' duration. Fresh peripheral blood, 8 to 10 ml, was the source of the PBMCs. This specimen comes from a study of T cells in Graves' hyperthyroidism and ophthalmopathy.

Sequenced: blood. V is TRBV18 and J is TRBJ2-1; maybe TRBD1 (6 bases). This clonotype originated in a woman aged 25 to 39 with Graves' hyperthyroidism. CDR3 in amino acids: CASSPPLQGAGNEQFF. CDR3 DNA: TGTGCCAGCTCACCACCGTTACAGGGTGCTGGCAATGAGCAGTTCTTC.